These T cell receptor beta chains were read from a single sample in a study of metastatic and nonmetastatic thyroid tumors. TCRdb reprocessed the PCR reads via MiXCR. The sample has roughly 32,000 clones; 18% are singletons. The sample taken for sequencing was blood. These receptor sequences come from a female donor with papillary thyroid cancer or a benign thyroid nodule (not recorded which). Some clones in this sample may be carry-over from other donors' samples. The CDR3 runs from the conserved cysteine through the conserved F or W. D genes are given only for firm matches. The size of a clone is reported for some rows only, either as once, few or many, or as a class for expanded clones.

.	few	TRBV12-3/TRBV12-4	TRBJ1-6	TGTGCCAGCGTGGACAGAATGAATTCGCCCCTCCACTTT	CASVDRMNSPLHF
.	.	TRBV27	TRBJ2-7	TGTTCCAGCAGTTTATGCCCTCGTGGGTGCGATCAGTACTTC	CSSSLCPRGCDQYF
.	medium-sized	TRBV28	TRBJ1-3	TGTGCCAGCAGTAACTCCGGATCCGGAAACACCATATATTTT	CASSNSGSGNTIYF
TRBD1	medium-sized	TRBV6-1	TRBJ1-6	TGTGCCAGCACGGGACAGGGTAATTCACCCCTCCACTTT	CASTGQGNSPLHF
.	medium-sized	TRBV27	TRBJ2-7	TGTGCCAGCAGTTTAGGGCGGGGCTACGAGCAGTACTTC	CASSLGRGYEQYF
.	many	TRBV28	TRBJ2-2	TGTGCCAGCACCACCTTCCGCGACGGCGAGCTGTTTTTT	CASTTFRDGELFF
.	many	TRBV7-2	TRBJ1-1	TGTGCCAGCAGCTTAGTTCCCCCTGGCACTGAAGCTTTCTTT	CASSLVPPGTEAFF
.	many	TRBV19	TRBJ2-3	TGTGCCAGTAGTATAAGTATGGGGGAGGATACGCAGTATTTT	CASSISMGEDTQYF
.	.	TRBV11-3	TRBJ1-5	TGTGCCAGCAGCCAACGAGGCAGGGATAGCAATCAGCCCCAGCATTTT	CASSQRGRDSNQPQHF
.	many	TRBV24-1	TRBJ1-2	TGTGCCACCAGCCCCCCGGGACCCCGGTATGGCTACACCTTC	CATSPPGPRYGYTF
TRBD2	few	TRBV12-3/TRBV12-4	TRBJ2-7	TGTGCCAGCAGTTTACTTTCTAGCGGGAGCGACGAGCAGTACTTC	CASSLLSSGSDEQYF
TRBD2	many	TRBV11-3	TRBJ2-7	TGTGCCAGCAGCTTAGTAGCGGGAGGGCCCTACGAGCAGTACTTC	CASSLVAGGPYEQYF
TRBD1	many	TRBV3-1	TRBJ1-1	TGTGCCAGCAACAGGGGGGCTGAAGCTTTCTTT	CASNRGAEAFF
.	many	TRBV20-1	TRBJ1-2	TGCAGTGCCCGGGTCGTGGGAAGGATCTATGGCTACACCTTC	CSARVVGRIYGYTF
.	.	TRBV11-2	TRBJ1-2	TGTGTCAGCAGCTTCGGTACAGACTATGGCTACACCTTC	CVSSFGTDYGYTF
.	.	TRBV11-2	TRBJ2-2	TGTGCCAGCAGCTTTTCAGGCCACCGGGGCACAGGGGAGCTGTTTTTT	CASSFSGHRGTGELFF
.	many	TRBV28	TRBJ1-1	TGTGCCAGCAGTCTAGGGGGGGACACTGAAGCTTTCTTT	CASSLGGDTEAFF
.	many	TRBV14	TRBJ1-4	TGTGCCAGCAGCCAACATCCGGGACCGCCTAATGAAAAACTGTTTTTT	CASSQHPGPPNEKLFF
.	.	TRBV4-1	TRBJ1-6	TGCGCCAGCAGCCAATCGGGGGGTGAGAATTCACCCCTCCACTTT	CASSQSGGENSPLHF
.	.	TRBV11-2	TRBJ2-7	TGTGCCAGCAGTTCCCTTGACGTCGGGACTTACGAGCAGTACTTC	CASSSLDVGTYEQYF
.	.	TRBV5-5	TRBJ1-5	TGTGCCAGCAGCCCGGGGGTAGCAAGACATCAGCCCCAGCATTTT	CASSPGVARHQPQHF
TRBD2	many	TRBV6-1	TRBJ2-2	TGCGCCAGCGGGGGACAATCCACCGGGGAGCTGTTTTTT	CASGGQSTGELFF
.	.	TRBV6-2/TRBV6-3	TRBJ2-7	TGTGCCAGCACTGACATTCCCGGGGAGTTAGGAACCTACGAGCAGTACTTC	CASTDIPGELGTYEQYF
.	.	TRBV5-1	TRBJ2-3	TGCGCCAGCAGCTCTACCACAGATACGCAGTATTTT	CASSSTTDTQYF
.	many	TRBV20-1	TRBJ2-1	TGCAGTGCTAGAGATTCCCGGGTCTACAATGAGCAGTTCTTC	CSARDSRVYNEQFF
TRBD1	few	TRBV6-9	TRBJ2-1	TGCGCCAGCAGCCTCTCGGGACAGCTGTACGATGAGCAGCTCTTC	CASSLSGQLYDEQLF
TRBD2	many	TRBV7-9	TRBJ2-1	TGTGCCAGCAGCTTATTTGGGGTAGCGGGGAATGAGCAGTTCTTC	CASSLFGVAGNEQFF
.	.	TRBV29-1	TRBJ2-5	TGCAGCACGGATAGGAGTCCCGAGACCCAGTACTTC	CSTDRSPETQYF
.	many	TRBV6-4	TRBJ2-4	TGTGCCAGCAGTGAAAATAGAGGAGGGACAGTCCAATTC	CASSENRGGTVQF
.	.	TRBV2	TRBJ2-2	TGTGCCAGCACCGGGCCAGCGGCGGGCACCGGGGAGCTGTTTTTT	CASTGPAAGTGELFF
.	many	TRBV20-1	TRBJ1-3	TGCAGTGCCAAAGATCCGGCCTCTGGAAACACCATATATTTT	CSAKDPASGNTIYF
.	many	TRBV10-3	TRBJ2-7	TGTGCCATCAGTGAGATAGGGGGCTACGAGCAGTACTTC	CAISEIGGYEQYF
TRBD2	few	TRBV6-1	TRBJ2-5	TGTGCCAGCAGTGAAACTAGCGGGGGGGCAGAGACCCAGTACTTC	CASSETSGGAETQYF
TRBD1	many	TRBV19	TRBJ1-1	TGTGCCAGTACTACAGGACAGGACACTGAAGCTTTCTTT	CASTTGQDTEAFF
TRBD2	.	TRBV7-8	TRBJ2-7	TGTGCCAGCAGGTTAGCAGCGGGAGGAGACGAGCAGTACTTC	CASRLAAGGDEQYF
.	.	TRBV6-1	TRBJ2-2	TGTGCCAGCAGTGGTCAGGGGCAGCACACCGGGGAGCTGTTTTTT	CASSGQGQHTGELFF
TRBD2	.	TRBV3-1	TRBJ2-5	TGTGCCAGCAGCCTAGCGGGGACTGGGGAGACCCAGTACTTC	CASSLAGTGETQYF
TRBD1	.	TRBV12-3/TRBV12-4	TRBJ1-2	TGTGCCAGCAGTGGGGCGGGACAGGGGTATGGCTACACCTTC	CASSGAGQGYGYTF
.	many	TRBV6-1	TRBJ1-2	TGTGCCAGCAGACCCTTCTCGGACAGCCCAGCGGGCTACACCTTC	CASRPFSDSPAGYTF
TRBD2	many	TRBV28	TRBJ2-1	TGTGCCAGCAGCTCTCTAGCGGGAGGGCCCGGTGAGCAGTTCTTC	CASSSLAGGPGEQFF
TRBD1	many	TRBV30	TRBJ1-2	TGTGCCTGGAGGGACCCAGGGGGCGCAGTATATGGCTACACCTTC	CAWRDPGGAVYGYTF
.	medium-sized	TRBV7-6	TRBJ2-7	TGTGCCAGCAGCTCAAAGTTAAGGACCTACGAGCAGTACTTC	CASSSKLRTYEQYF
TRBD2	many	TRBV19	TRBJ2-1	TGTGCCAGTAGTCGTAGCGTAGCGGGGGGCTCCTACAATGAGCAGTTCTTC	CASSRSVAGGSYNEQFF
TRBD1	few	TRBV27	TRBJ2-7	TGTGCCAGCAGTTCCTCGGGACAGGGGTTCGACGAGCAGTACTTC	CASSSSGQGFDEQYF
.	many	TRBV10-3	TRBJ2-4	TGTGCCATAGGGCAGGGCGAAAACATTCAGTACTTC	CAIGQGENIQYF
TRBD1	many	TRBV4-1	TRBJ2-7	TGCGCCAGCAGCCAAGCGGACAGGTCAGGGCCCTACGAGCAGTACTTC	CASSQADRSGPYEQYF
.	medium-sized	TRBV6-1	TRBJ2-7	TGTGCCAGCGGCGACTGGTCCTACGAGCAGTACTTC	CASGDWSYEQYF
.	medium-sized	TRBV6-6	TRBJ1-2	TGTGCCAGCAGTTTCGAATGGGGCTTATCGGGTGAAAACTATGGCTACACCTTC	CASSFEWGLSGENYGYTF
TRBD2	.	TRBV11-2	TRBJ2-1	TGCGCCAGCAGCTTAGATAGGCTAGCGGGAGTTGATAATGAGCAGTTCTTC	CASSLDRLAGVDNEQFF
TRBD2	.	TRBV5-8	TRBJ2-7	TGTGCCAGCAGAACGCGGGGGATCTACGAGCAGTACTTC	CASRTRGIYEQYF
.	many	TRBV2	TRBJ1-6	TGTGCCAGCAGTGAGCCCAGTGGACTACAGGGTGGTTATAATTCACCCCTCCACTTT	CASSEPSGLQGGYNSPLHF
.	many	TRBV5-1	TRBJ2-1	TGCGCCAGCAGCCCCGGCGTGAACAGTCGAGTACAGTTCTTC	CASSPGVNSRVQFF
.	.	TRBV6-1	TRBJ1-1	TGTGCCATCATAAGGGGTAGAACTGAAGCTTTCTTT	CAIIRGRTEAFF